Sequencing of this T cell receptor beta chain was carried out in a study of cytomegalovirus exposure and HLA in healthy donors. Study context: Early released data had about 80 million unique TCRs, all coming from HLA-typed donors. Study-level points and caveats: Prior analysis indicated that the majority of TCR beta V segments exhibited productivity approximately 87% or approximately 30% of the time. Altogether, 164 TCR beta chains were recorded as cytomegalovirus-associated.

Turning to this clone: The antigen is not known.

CDR1 SGHRS and CDR2 YFSETQ come from the germline V gene. With 0 bases removed from V and 6 bases from J, the gap between germline ends came to 14 bases. The CDR3 loop spans 15 amino acids. The PCR made use of 60 Vbeta and 13 Jbeta primers. Libraries were prepared by immunoSEQ multiplex PCR; TCRdb keeps only in-frame clonotypes and omits some of them. Seen here are 100,000 to 150,000 clones, approximately 84% observed once, and the top ten hold about 2.5%. The sample consisted of PBMCs. The receptor was derived from a boy younger than 10 in good health and CMV-seronegative. J is TRBJ2-3 and V is TRBV5-1; D possibly corresponds to TRBD1 (5 bases). CDR3 loop: CASSLVQGSTDTQYF. The CDR3 DNA reads TGCGCCAGCAGCTTGGTGCAGGGCTCCACCGATACGCAGTATTTT.